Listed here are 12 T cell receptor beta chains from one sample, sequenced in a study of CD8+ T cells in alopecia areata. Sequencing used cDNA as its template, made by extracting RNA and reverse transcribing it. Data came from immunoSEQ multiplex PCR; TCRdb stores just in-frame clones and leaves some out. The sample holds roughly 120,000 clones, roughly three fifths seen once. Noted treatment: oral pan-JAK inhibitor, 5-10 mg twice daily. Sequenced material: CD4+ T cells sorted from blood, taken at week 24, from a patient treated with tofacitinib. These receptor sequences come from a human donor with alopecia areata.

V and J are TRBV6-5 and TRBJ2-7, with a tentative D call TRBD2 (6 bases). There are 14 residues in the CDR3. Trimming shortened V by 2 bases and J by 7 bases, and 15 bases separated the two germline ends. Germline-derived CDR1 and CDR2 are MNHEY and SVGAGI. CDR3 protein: CASSYQVIGGEQYF. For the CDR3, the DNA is TGTGCCAGCAGTTACCAAGTTATTGGAGGGGAGCAGTACTTC.

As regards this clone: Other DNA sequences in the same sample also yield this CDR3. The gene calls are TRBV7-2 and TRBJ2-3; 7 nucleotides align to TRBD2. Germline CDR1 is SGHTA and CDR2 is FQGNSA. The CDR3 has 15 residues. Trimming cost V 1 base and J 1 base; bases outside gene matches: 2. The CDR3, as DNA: TGTGCCAGCAGCTTAGGTCTAGCGGGCACAGATACGCAGTATTTT. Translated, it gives CASSLGLAGTDTQYF.

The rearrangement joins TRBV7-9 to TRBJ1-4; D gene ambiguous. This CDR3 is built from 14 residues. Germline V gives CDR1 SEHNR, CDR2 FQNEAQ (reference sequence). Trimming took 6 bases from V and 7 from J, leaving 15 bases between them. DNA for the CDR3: TGTGCCAGCAGTCCATCTCAGTCGGGTGAAAAACTGTTTTTT. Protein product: CASSPSQSGEKLFF.

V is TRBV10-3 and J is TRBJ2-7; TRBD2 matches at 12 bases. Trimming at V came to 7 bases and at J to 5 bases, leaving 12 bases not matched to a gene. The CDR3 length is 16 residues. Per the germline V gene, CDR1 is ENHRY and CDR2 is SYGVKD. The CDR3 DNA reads TGTGCCATCAACGGCGCGACTAGCGGGGGTGTTCACGAGCAGTACTTC. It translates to CAINGATSGGVHEQYF.

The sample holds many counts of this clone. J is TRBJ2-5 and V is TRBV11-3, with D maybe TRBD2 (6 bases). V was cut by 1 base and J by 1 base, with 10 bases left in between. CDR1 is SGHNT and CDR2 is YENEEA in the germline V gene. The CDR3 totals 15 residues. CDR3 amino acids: CASSLGLAPQETQYF. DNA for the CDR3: TGTGCCAGCAGCTTAGGTCTAGCGCCCCAAGAGACCCAGTACTTC. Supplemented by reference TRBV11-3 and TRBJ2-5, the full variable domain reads EAGVVQSPRYKIIEKKQPVAFWCNPISGHNTLYWYLQNLGQGPELLIRYENEEAVDDSQLPKDRFSAERLKGVDSTLKIQPAELGDSAVYLCASSLGLAPQETQYFGPGTRLLVL.

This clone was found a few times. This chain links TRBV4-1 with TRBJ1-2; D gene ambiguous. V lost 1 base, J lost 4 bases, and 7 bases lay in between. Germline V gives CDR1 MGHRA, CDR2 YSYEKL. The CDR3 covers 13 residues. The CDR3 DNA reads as TGCGCCAGCAGCCAAGTCGGGAGCTATGGCTACACCTTC. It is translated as CASSQVGSYGYTF.

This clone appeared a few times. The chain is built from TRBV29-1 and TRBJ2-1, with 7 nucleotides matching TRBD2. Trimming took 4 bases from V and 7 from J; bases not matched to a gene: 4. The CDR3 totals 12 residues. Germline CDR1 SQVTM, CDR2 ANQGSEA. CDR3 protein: CSVAPGGNEQFF. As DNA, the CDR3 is TGCAGCGTTGCGCCCGGGGGGAATGAGCAGTTCTTC.

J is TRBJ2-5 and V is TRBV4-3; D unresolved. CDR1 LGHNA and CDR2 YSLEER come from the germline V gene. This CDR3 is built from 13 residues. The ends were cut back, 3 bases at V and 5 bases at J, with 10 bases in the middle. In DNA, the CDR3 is TGCGCCAGCAGCCAGGGCGAGGCGGAGACCCAGTACTTC. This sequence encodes CASSQGEAETQYF.

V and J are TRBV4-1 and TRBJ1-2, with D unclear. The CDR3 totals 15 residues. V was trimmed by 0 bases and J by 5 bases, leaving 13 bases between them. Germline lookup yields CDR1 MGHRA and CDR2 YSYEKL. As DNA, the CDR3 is TGCGCCAGCAGCCAAGAGGCTGGGGTCAGTTATGGCTACACCTTC. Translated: CASSQEAGVSYGYTF.

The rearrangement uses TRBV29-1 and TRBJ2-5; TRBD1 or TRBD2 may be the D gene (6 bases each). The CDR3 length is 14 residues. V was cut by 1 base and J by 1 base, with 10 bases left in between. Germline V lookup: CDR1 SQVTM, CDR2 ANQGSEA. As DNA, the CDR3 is TGCAGCGTTGAAGGGGGGGCCGGCCAAGAGACCCAGTACTTC. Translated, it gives CSVEGGAGQETQYF.

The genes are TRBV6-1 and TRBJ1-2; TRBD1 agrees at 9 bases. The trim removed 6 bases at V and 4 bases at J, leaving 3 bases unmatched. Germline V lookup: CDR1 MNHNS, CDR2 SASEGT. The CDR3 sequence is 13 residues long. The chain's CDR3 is CASRETGGYGYTF. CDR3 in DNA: TGTGCCAGCAGGGAGACAGGGGGCTATGGCTACACCTTC.

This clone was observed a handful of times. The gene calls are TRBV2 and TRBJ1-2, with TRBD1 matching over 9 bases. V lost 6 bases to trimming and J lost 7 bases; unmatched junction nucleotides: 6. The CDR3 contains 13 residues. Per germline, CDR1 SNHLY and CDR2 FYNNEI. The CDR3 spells CASRNRDRVGYTF. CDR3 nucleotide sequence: TGTGCCAGCAGGAACCGGGACAGGGTTGGCTACACCTTC.